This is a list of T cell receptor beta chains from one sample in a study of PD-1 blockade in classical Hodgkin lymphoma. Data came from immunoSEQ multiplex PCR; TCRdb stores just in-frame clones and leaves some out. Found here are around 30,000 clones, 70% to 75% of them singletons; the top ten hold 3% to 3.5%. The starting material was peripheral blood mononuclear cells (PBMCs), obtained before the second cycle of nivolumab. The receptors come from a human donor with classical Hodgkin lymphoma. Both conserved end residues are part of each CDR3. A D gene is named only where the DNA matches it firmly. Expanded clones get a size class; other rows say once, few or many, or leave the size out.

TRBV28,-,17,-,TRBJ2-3,TGTGCCAGCAGCTCCCCACTGGGCCTTAAAGGGCCAGATACGCAGTATTTT,CASSSPLGLKGPDTQYF
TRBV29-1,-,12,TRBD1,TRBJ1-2,TGCAGCGTAGAACAGGGGGTGAATGGCTACACCTTC,CSVEQGVNGYTF
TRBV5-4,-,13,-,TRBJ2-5,TGTGCCAGCAGCCCGGACCAACTGGGGACCCAGTACTTC,CASSPDQLGTQYF
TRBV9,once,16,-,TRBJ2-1,TGTGCCAGCAGCGTAGGAGGTCGGCAACTAATCAATGAGCAGTTCTTC,CASSVGGRQLINEQFF
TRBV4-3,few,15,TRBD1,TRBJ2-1,TGCGCCAGCAGCCAAGCTGCAGGGACAGCCAATGAGCAGTTCTTC,CASSQAAGTANEQFF
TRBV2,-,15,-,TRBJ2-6,TGTGCCACCACGGACAGTATCTCTGGGGCCAACGTCCTGACTTTC,CATTDSISGANVLTF
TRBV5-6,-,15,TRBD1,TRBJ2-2,TGTGCCAGCAGTTATGGGACAGGAAACACCGGGGAGCTGTTTTTT,CASSYGTGNTGELFF
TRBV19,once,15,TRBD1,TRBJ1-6,TGTGCCAGTAGCCCCACAGGGGGGTATAATTCACCCCTCCACTTT,CASSPTGGYNSPLHF
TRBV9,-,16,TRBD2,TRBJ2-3,TGTGCCAGCAGCGTAGTGGTCGGACTAGCGCCAGATACGCAGTATTTT,CASSVVVGLAPDTQYF
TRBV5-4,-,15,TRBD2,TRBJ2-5,TGTGCCAGCAGCTTCCTAGCGGGGGAAGGGGAGACCCAGTACTTC,CASSFLAGEGETQYF
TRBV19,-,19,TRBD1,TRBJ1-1,TGTGCCAGTAGTATAGATCGCAGGAGGGGGCTGGTCCGGAGGACTGAAGCTTTCTTT,CASSIDRRRGLVRRTEAFF
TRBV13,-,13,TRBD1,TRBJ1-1,TGTGCCAGCAGCTTGGGGACAGACACTGAAGCTTTCTTT,CASSLGTDTEAFF
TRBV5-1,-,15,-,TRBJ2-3,TGCGCCAGCAGCTTGGACCACATAAGCACAGATACGCAGTATTTT,CASSLDHISTDTQYF
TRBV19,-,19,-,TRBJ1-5,TGTGCCAGTAGTATGGTCAGACCGAATAAACCATATAGCAATCAGCCCCAGCATTTT,CASSMVRPNKPYSNQPQHF
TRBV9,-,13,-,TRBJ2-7,TGTGCCAGCAGCTCCGGGACGGATTACGAGCAGTACTTC,CASSSGTDYEQYF
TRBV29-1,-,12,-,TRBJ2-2,TGCAGCGTTGCGGTAGGGCCCGGGGAGCTGTTTTTT,CSVAVGPGELFF
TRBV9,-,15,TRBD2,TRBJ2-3,TGTGCCAGCAGCTTGAGGACTAGCGGCACAGATACGCAGTATTTT,CASSLRTSGTDTQYF
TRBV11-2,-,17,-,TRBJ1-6,TGTGCCAGCAGCTTAGAGGGGCCGGGCTTGTCCCGCTCACCCCTCCACTTT,CASSLEGPGLSRSPLHF
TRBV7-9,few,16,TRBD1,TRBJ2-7,TGTGCCAGCAGCTTAGGGCCCGGGACAGTCTCGCCGGAGCAGTACTTC,CASSLGPGTVSPEQYF
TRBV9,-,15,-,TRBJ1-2,TGTGCCAGCAGCGACGGGGACCGCGCTATTGGGGGCTACACCTTC,CASSDGDRAIGGYTF
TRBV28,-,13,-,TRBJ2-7,TGTGCCAGCAGTTTGGGCAGAAGGTACGAGCAGTACTTC,CASSLGRRYEQYF
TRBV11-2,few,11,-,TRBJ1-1,TGTGCCAGCAGCTTTCACACTGAAGCTTTCTTT,CASSFHTEAFF
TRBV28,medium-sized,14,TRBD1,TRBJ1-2,TGTGCCAGCAGTTCCCGGACAGGCTCCTATGGCTACACCTTC,CASSSRTGSYGYTF
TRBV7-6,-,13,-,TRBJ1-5,TGTGCCAGCAGCTTAGTAGGGGGTCAGCCCCAGCATTTT,CASSLVGGQPQHF